This T cell receptor (beta chain) was retrieved from a study of response to subunit inactivated influenza vaccine. This clonotype was counted between two and nine times. TCRdb independently ran MiXCR on the RT-PCR reads; one entry per CDR3 protein. Found here are about 540,000 distinct CDR3 sequences, under 30% of them singletons; the top ten hold 2.5% to 3%. The germline V gene encodes CDR1 SGHTA and CDR2 FQGNSA. The J segment lost 9 bases and the V segment lost 5 bases, leaving 7 bases of the junction unmatched. The CDR3 has 14 residues. The data were also submitted as part of a second study, on T cells expressing NK-cell markers. Per that paper: A 5'RACE template switching approach incorporating UMIs was used to make TCR beta cDNA. Restriction of the sorted population to alpha-beta TCR T cells was achieved in several experiments with an anti-gamma-delta TCR antibody. NKG2C+ dominant clonotypes from 6 or 7 donors made up roughly 1.0-8% of CD8+ T cells.

This sequence joins TRBV7-2 and TRBJ2-1; TRBD1 aligns across 10 bases. Sequenced material: CD4+ T cells sorted from PBMCs, taken about 12 days after vaccination. The sequence was obtained from a man aged 45-60 years who received an inactivated influenza vaccine. The CDR3 bases are TGTGCCAGCAGCCTCGGACAGGGGGGGACTGAGCAGTTCTTC. This translates into CASSLGQGGTEQFF.